Reported below is one T cell receptor beta chain. Its antigen is unidentified. The data derive from a study of response to subunit inactivated influenza vaccine. Per the germline V gene, CDR1 is DFQATT and CDR2 is SNEGSKA (reference sequence). CDR3 length: 15 residues. V gave up 3 bases and J gave up 2 bases, with 15 bases separating them. Each CDR3 protein gets one entry after TCRdb re-called the RT-PCR reads with MiXCR. The table has around 650,000 distinct CDR3 sequences, 15% to 18% seen once. The study's findings and limits: Authors suggested each seasonal influenza vaccination recruits few new T cells.

This rearrangement joins TRBV20-1 to TRBJ2-3; D unresolved. Sequencing used PBMCs from blood, obtained roughly 12 days after vaccination. This TCR derives from a middle-aged man who received an inactivated influenza vaccine. This chain's CDR3 is CSARDTTRNTDTQYF. The CDR3 DNA is TGCAGTGCTAGGGATACTACACGGAACACAGATACGCAGTATTTT.